These T cell receptor beta chains were read from a single sample in a study of blood T cells in healthy people across ages. Each CDR3 protein is one row after TCRdb ran MiXCR on the 5' RACE reads. Of around 780,000 distinct CDR3 sequences in the sample, 56% were seen once. Sequencing was done on a sample of blood. All receptors derive from a man aged 35 to 55 in good health. Each CDR3 is given without its conserved first and last residue. Fields, in order: CDR3 protein, CDR3 length, J gene, V gene.

cdr3_aa: ASSLSQGETQY
cdr3_length: 11
j_call: TRBJ2-5
v_call: TRBV11-3

cdr3_aa: ASSLSPSLGEQY
cdr3_length: 12
j_call: TRBJ2-7
v_call: TRBV7-3

cdr3_aa: ASTGQGYNEQF
cdr3_length: 11
j_call: TRBJ2-1
v_call: TRBV7-9

cdr3_aa: ASSVRGQGSRNEQF
cdr3_length: 14
j_call: TRBJ2-1
v_call: TRBV9

cdr3_aa: ASSQGQGVFNQPQH
cdr3_length: 14
j_call: TRBJ1-5
v_call: TRBV7-2

cdr3_aa: ASSQDGQGGYEQY
cdr3_length: 13
j_call: TRBJ2-7
v_call: TRBV4-2

cdr3_aa: ASSSLGTEAF
cdr3_length: 10
j_call: TRBJ1-1
v_call: TRBV27

cdr3_aa: SVEMRGTGYYEQY
cdr3_length: 13
j_call: .
v_call: TRBV29-1

cdr3_aa: ASNPDRASQY
cdr3_length: 10
j_call: TRBJ2-4
v_call: TRBV6-1

cdr3_aa: ASSQGDSVEQY
cdr3_length: 11
j_call: .
v_call: TRBV14

cdr3_aa: ASSWTTEAF
cdr3_length: 9
j_call: TRBJ1-1
v_call: TRBV28

cdr3_aa: ASRSAPLAGGTDTQY
cdr3_length: 15
j_call: TRBJ2-3
v_call: TRBV6-1

cdr3_aa: ASSVSGSSETQY
cdr3_length: 12
j_call: TRBJ2-5
v_call: TRBV9

cdr3_aa: ASSLKTTGKVKFLETQY
cdr3_length: 17
j_call: TRBJ2-5
v_call: TRBV7-3

cdr3_aa: ASSKALIEIRGTDTQY
cdr3_length: 16
j_call: TRBJ2-3
v_call: TRBV21-1

cdr3_aa: ASSVVPNEKLF
cdr3_length: 11
j_call: TRBJ1-4
v_call: TRBV9

cdr3_aa: ASTLDHFQETQY
cdr3_length: 12
j_call: TRBJ2-5
v_call: TRBV12-3/TRBV12-4

cdr3_aa: ASTFLRGVAETQY
cdr3_length: 13
j_call: .
v_call: TRBV2

cdr3_aa: ASSEARQPRADTQY
cdr3_length: 14
j_call: TRBJ2-3
v_call: TRBV6-1

cdr3_aa: ASRTTGASYEQY
cdr3_length: 12
j_call: TRBJ2-7
v_call: TRBV19

cdr3_aa: ASRLSGRSLYGYT
cdr3_length: 13
j_call: TRBJ1-2
v_call: TRBV5-1

cdr3_aa: ASSFDRGHEKLF
cdr3_length: 12
j_call: TRBJ1-4
v_call: TRBV27

cdr3_aa: ASSLKFPGQALNEQY
cdr3_length: 15
j_call: TRBJ2-7
v_call: TRBV5-1